The sequence of this TCR beta chain was determined in a study of T cells in tumors and immune-related adverse events. Only in-frame clones appear in the TCRdb table, and some are missing; sequencing was by immunoSEQ multiplex PCR. The sample consists of roughly 20,000 clones, around nine tenths of them appearing once. V was clipped by 6 bases and J by 4 bases; unmatched bases: 6. Germline V lookup: CDR1 KGHSH, CDR2 LQKENI. The CDR3 is 13 residues long. The chain combines TRBV18 with TRBJ2-7; 7 nucleotides agree with TRBD1. The sequence derives from a female donor with metastatic renal cell carcinoma. Sequenced here: lymph node tissue, sampled from a patient treated with anti-PD-1 therapy. CDR3 nucleotide sequence: TGTGCCAGCTCTCTTCCGGGACAGTACGAGCAGTACTTC. Translated: CASSLPGQYEQYF.